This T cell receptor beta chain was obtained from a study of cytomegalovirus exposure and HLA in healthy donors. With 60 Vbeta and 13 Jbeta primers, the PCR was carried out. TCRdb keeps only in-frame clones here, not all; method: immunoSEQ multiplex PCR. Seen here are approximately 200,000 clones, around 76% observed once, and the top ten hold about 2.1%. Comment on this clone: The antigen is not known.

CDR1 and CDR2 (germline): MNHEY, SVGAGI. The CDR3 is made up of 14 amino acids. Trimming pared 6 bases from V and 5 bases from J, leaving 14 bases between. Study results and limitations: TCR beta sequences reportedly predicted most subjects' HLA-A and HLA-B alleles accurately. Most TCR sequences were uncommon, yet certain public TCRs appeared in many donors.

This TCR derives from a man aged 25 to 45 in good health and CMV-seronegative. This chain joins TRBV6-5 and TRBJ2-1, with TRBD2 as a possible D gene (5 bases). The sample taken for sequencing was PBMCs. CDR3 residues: CASSQVAGNNEQFF. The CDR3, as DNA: TGTGCCAGCAGCCAGGTGGCCGGGAACAATGAGCAGTTCTTC.